The sample holds a few counts of the clone carrying this T cell receptor (beta chain). The sample is drawn from a study of T-cell memory formation after mild COVID-19. MiXCR, run by TCRdb on the 5' RACE reads, gives a single entry per CDR3 protein. Among 250,000 to 350,000 distinct CDR3 sequences listed, about 16% were seen once. Trimming pared 5 bases from V and 3 bases from J, leaving 18 bases between. The CDR3 has 16 residues. Looked up from germline, CDR1 is MNHEY and CDR2 is SVGEGT. The sequenced sample consisted of PBMCs or a T cell subset sorted from them (not recorded which). The sequence derives from a man between 18 and 29 years old who had mild COVID-19 (a few samples of this study predate the infection). Cell type and time point are not known. V is TRBV6-2 or TRBV6-3 and J is TRBJ2-3, with D unresolved. The CDR3 sequence is CASSPLRVSMTDTQYF. The CDR3 nucleotides read TGTGCCAGCAGTCCCCTCCGGGTTAGCATGACAGATACGCAGTATTTT.